The next 29 T cell receptor beta chains were all read from a single sample in a study of CD8+CD57+ T cells in acquired aplastic anemia. Both TCR beta VDJ combination and CDR3 sequence profiling were carried out. Genomic DNA was the template for this profiling. TCRdb reanalysed the reads using MiXCR and keeps one entry per CDR3 protein. The data show roughly 420,000 distinct CDR3 sequences, with about two thirds seen just once and approximately 3.9% held by the top ten. The sample taken for sequencing was sorted CD4+, CD8+, or CD8+CD57+ T cells (not recorded which) from PBMCs. These receptors were collected from a human donor in good health, serving as a control.

This clonotype was found many times. The genes are TRBV19 and TRBJ2-2; D is possibly TRBD2 (5 bases). CDR1 is LNHDA and CDR2 is SQIVND in the germline V gene (reference sequence). Trimming removed 0 bases from V and 5 bases from J, with 10 bases in between. The CDR3 consists of 15 residues. The CDR3 loop is CASSIDLSGTGELFF. Here the CDR3 DNA reads TGTGCCAGTAGTATAGATCTATCGGGGACCGGGGAGCTGTTTTTT.

This chain uses TRBV20-1 with TRBJ1-4; 9 bases agree with TRBD1. V shed 2 bases, J shed 15 bases, and the junction held 7 bases outside the gene matches. Germline lookup yields CDR1 DFQATT and CDR2 SNEGSKA (reference sequence). The CDR3 covers 12 residues. CDR3 protein: CSARMTGTGMFF. In DNA, the CDR3 is TGCAGTGCTAGAATGACTGGGACAGGGATGTTTTTT.

This clonotype was seen just once. This rearrangement joins TRBV7-8 to TRBJ2-7, with D perhaps matching TRBD1 (6 bases). This CDR3 has 14 amino acids. Deletions cut 2 bases from V and 13 bases from J, with 21 bases between. CDR1 and CDR2 (germline): SGHVS, FQNEAQ. The DNA for the CDR3 is TGTGCCAGCAGCTTATGGGCAGGGGCCAACTATGGCTACTTC. Its protein is CASSLWAGANYGYF.

V and J are TRBV20-1 and TRBJ2-6; D remains unclear. The CDR3 has 15 residues. CDR1 is DFQATT, CDR2 SNEGSKA, per germline (reference sequence). Trimming removed 1 base at V and 7 bases at J, with 14 bases between. The CDR3 is CSARAGASYANVLTF. In DNA, the CDR3 is TGCAGTGCTAGAGCCGGAGCGTCCTACGCCAACGTCCTGACTTTC.

With regard to this clonotype: The DNA is omitted, as the CDR3 cannot be located on it reliably, and the CDR3 follows TCRdb's listing. V gene TRBV9 combines with J gene TRBJ2-5; TRBD1, the table's D call, lacks a check against the DNA. In germline, CDR1 is SGDLS, CDR2 YYNGEE. The length of the CDR3 is 14 amino acids, counting both ends. The CDR3 sequence: CASSLAGGGYTFDF.

This clonotype was detected only once. Likely a read error: the CDR3 ends without its conserved phenylalanine or tryptophan. No DNA is shown, since the ends of the CDR3 on it are uncertain; the CDR3 is the one TCRdb lists. The J gene is TRBJ2-1, the V gene TRBV9. Including both end residues, the CDR3 is 12 amino acids long. Per the germline V gene, CDR1 is SGDLS and CDR2 is YYNGEE. The CDR3 loop reads CATSVGTGAGVY.

This clonotype was recorded once. The junction does not match germline at one end; this may be a read error. The chain couples TRBV7-2 to TRBJ2-5; D uncertain. Per the germline V gene, CDR1 is SGHTA and CDR2 is FQGNSA. This CDR3 is 20 amino acids long. CDR3 bases: TGCGCCAGCAGCTTAGGAGAGTCCAACGGCTTGGAAGGACCTAAAGAGACCCAGTACTTC. Residues: CASSLGESNGLEGPKETQYF.

The chain uses TRBV9 and TRBJ1-2; tentative D call: TRBD1 (5 bases). Germline loops: CDR1 SGDLS, CDR2 YYNGEE. The CDR3 consists of 15 residues. V dropped 5 bases and J dropped 11 bases, with 25 bases sitting between them. CDR3 DNA: TGTGCCAGCAGTCGCAGACAGACTGGGAGAACTCAGTACACCTTC. Translating gives CASSRRQTGRTQYTF.

The chain combines TRBV15 with TRBJ1-2; 8 positions match TRBD1. After removal of 4 bases from V and 5 bases from J, the junction contained 3 bases not matched to a gene. The CDR3 consists of 13 residues. The germline V gene has CDR1 LNHNV and CDR2 YYDKDF (reference sequence). CDR3 sequence (DNA): TGTGCCACCAGCATAGGACAGGGATATGGCTACACCTTC. Residues: CATSIGQGYGYTF.

The chain employs TRBV5-5 and TRBJ2-7; D ambiguous. The CDR3 has 14 residues. The germline V gene encodes CDR1 SGHKS and CDR2 YYEKEE (reference sequence). V was shortened by 2 bases and J by 0 bases, with 9 bases between the two germline ends. The CDR3: CASSLSASSYEQYF. CDR3 in DNA: TGTGCCAGCAGCTTATCCGCGAGCTCCTACGAGCAGTACTTC.

V gene TRBV12-5 combines with J gene TRBJ1-4; D is uncertain. Per germline, CDR1 LGHNT and CDR2 FRNRAP. This CDR3 contains 16 residues. CDR3: CASSFLRRQYNEKLFF. CDR3 in DNA: TGTGCCAGCAGTTTCCTACGTCGCCAGTATAATGAAAAACTGTTTTTT. Full variable domain (rest looked up from reference TRBV12-5 and TRBJ1-4): DARVTQTPRHKVTEMGQEVTMRCQPILGHNTVFWYRQTMMQGLELLAYFRNRAPLDDSGMPKDRFSAEMPDATLATLKIQPSEPRDSAVYFCASSFLRRQYNEKLFFGSGTQLSVL.

The rearrangement links TRBV7-4 to TRBJ1-3; a possible D gene is TRBD1 (5 bases). Trimming shortened V by 1 base and J by 14 bases, and 21 bases separated the two germline ends. Germline CDR1 is SGHVT and CDR2 is SQSDAQ. This CDR3 is built from 15 residues. The CDR3 DNA reads TGTGCCAGCAGCTTAGGGCGGGGCTCTGGAAAGCTGTTATATTTT. Translation: CASSLGRGSGKLLYF.

The gene calls are TRBV9 and TRBJ1-2; D is unresolved. Deletions cut 4 bases from V and 13 bases from J, with 23 bases between. The CDR3 runs to 14 residues. Germline-derived CDR1 and CDR2 are SGDLS and YYNGEE. The CDR3 here is CASSPGVRGGGCTF. DNA for the CDR3: TGTGCCAGCAGCCCGGGTGTTAGAGGTGGTGGGTGCACCTTC.

The rearrangement links TRBV19 to TRBJ2-7; D ambiguous. The CDR3 covers 14 residues. Looked up from germline, CDR1 is LNHDA and CDR2 is SQIVND (reference sequence). Trimming left V 5 bases short and J 5 bases short, with 16 bases between. The CDR3 protein is CASSPYYEENEQYF. The CDR3 DNA sequence: TGTGCCAGTAGTCCATATTACGAGGAGAACGAGCAGTACTTC. Filled out from reference TRBV19 and TRBJ2-7, the complete variable domain reads DGGITQSPKYLFRKEGQNVTLSCEQNLNHDAMYWYRQDPGQGLRLIYYSQIVNDFQKGDIAEGYSVSREKKESFPLTVTSAQKNPTAFYLCASSPYYEENEQYFGPGTRLTVT.

At least ten counts were recorded for this clonotype. This rearrangement joins TRBV3-1 to TRBJ1-1; D gene ambiguous. Trimming removed 4 bases from V and 8 bases from J, with 11 bases in between. Looked up from germline, CDR1 is LGHDT and CDR2 is YNNKEL (reference sequence). The CDR3 sequence is 12 residues long. The CDR3 reads CASSRPTGEAFF. The CDR3 DNA sequence: TGTGCCAGCAGCCGCCCGACGGGGGAAGCTTTCTTT. Based on the CDR3 plus reference TRBV3-1 and TRBJ1-1, the full variable domain is DTAVSQTPKYLVTQMGNDKSIKCEQNLGHDTMYWYKQDSKKFLKIMFSYNNKELIINETVPNRFSPKSPDKAHLNLHINSLELGDSAVYFCASSRPTGEAFFGQGTRLTVV.

V usage is TRBV20-1 and J usage is TRBJ2-7; TRBD1 matches 9 bases. Looked up from germline, CDR1 is DFQATT and CDR2 is SNEGSKA (reference sequence). V was clipped by 6 bases and J by 10 bases; unmatched bases: 10. The CDR3 is 12 residues long. For the CDR3, the DNA is TGCAGTGCCGCCACGGACAGGGGATACCAGTACTTC. This codes for CSAATDRGYQYF.

The gene calls are TRBV5-1 and TRBJ2-7; tentative D call: TRBD1 (7 bases). Germline V gene sequence: CDR1 SGHRS, CDR2 YFSETQ. The CDR3 is 15 amino acids. V gave up 1 base and J gave up 4 bases, with 15 bases separating them. CDR3 sequence: CASSLTQGGYYEQYF. CDR3 DNA sequence: TGCGCCAGCAGCTTGACCCAGGGGGGCTATTACGAGCAGTACTTC.

The rearrangement links TRBV7-9 to TRBJ1-3, with D hard to call. The CDR3 totals 16 residues. V dropped 5 bases and J dropped 13 bases, with 27 bases sitting between them. Germline V gene sequence: CDR1 SEHNR, CDR2 FQNEAQ (reference sequence). The CDR3 nucleotides read TGTGCCAGCAGCCCTGCGCCGAGTGGGCGGGGTAAAGAGATATATTTT. It encodes CASSPAPSGRGKEIYF.

The V gene is TRBV2, the J gene TRBJ1-6, with TRBD1 identical over 7 bases. The CDR3 is made up of 14 amino acids. CDR1 is SNHLY and CDR2 is FYNNEI in the germline V gene. V shed 10 bases, J shed 4 bases, and the junction held 7 bases outside the gene matches. The CDR3 bases are TGTGCCACTCAAACAGGGGCATATAATTCACCCCTCCACTTT. Translated, it gives CATQTGAYNSPLHF.

A word on this clonotype: No conserved phenylalanine or tryptophan is present at the end of the CDR3, so a read error is the likely explanation. The chain links TRBV19 to TRBJ1-4; no definite D call. Deletions cut 8 bases from V and 11 bases from J, with 24 bases between. Germline V gene lookup returns CDR1 LNHDA and CDR2 SQIVND (reference sequence). This CDR3 is built from 15 residues. CDR3 nucleotides: TGTGCCAGTCAAGGGCAGTATGGCAATCGGCCCAAACTGTTTGTT. Encoded protein: CASQGQYGNRPKLFV.

This clonotype was found a few times. Just one base apart from a much larger clone, this may be a read error. The chain couples TRBV20-1 to TRBJ2-2, with D possibly matching TRBD2 (6 bases). Germline V gene lookup returns CDR1 DFQATT and CDR2 SNEGSKA (reference sequence). The CDR3 runs to 17 residues. The CDR3: CSARKHLTRVNTGEPFF. The DNA for the CDR3 is TGCAGTGCTAGAAAGCACCTGACTAGAGTAAACACCGGGGAGCCGTTTTTT.

A remark on this clonotype: The junction differs from germline at one of its ends, possibly a read error. The rearrangement uses TRBV7-9 and TRBJ1-2; weak D call: TRBD1 (6 bases). CDR1 SEHNR and CDR2 FQNEAQ come from the germline V gene (reference sequence). The CDR3 consists of 14 residues. CDR3 nucleotide sequence: TGTGCCAGCAGTCCCGACACAGGGTCCAATCAGCACCAGTTC. Translating gives CASSPDTGSNQHQF.

This clonotype has only one observation. One end of the junction is discordant with germline, which a read error may explain. This chain connects TRBV6-1 to TRBJ2-3; unclear D gene. Germline V gene sequence: CDR1 MNHNS, CDR2 SASEGT. The CDR3 consists of 13 residues. DNA of the CDR3: TGTGCCAGCAGTGAGGCCAACAACTACTCGCAGTATTTC. This gives the protein CASSEANNYSQYF.

This clonotype was seen just once. The chain joins TRBV20-1 to TRBJ1-1; D perhaps matches TRBD1 (6 bases). The CDR3 length is 13 residues. CDR1 and CDR2 (germline): DFQATT, SNEGSKA (reference sequence). CDR3 nucleotides: TGCAGCGCGACGAGGGCGGGACACGAACGAGCTTTCTTT. This codes for CSATRAGHERAFF.

Only a few counts were recorded for this clonotype. This chain uses TRBV27 with TRBJ1-4; no clear D gene. Trimming cost V 2 bases and J 6 bases, with 13 bases left between them. Germline lookup yields CDR1 MNHEY and CDR2 SMNVEV (reference sequence). The CDR3 is 15 residues long. For the CDR3, the DNA is TGTGCCAGCAGTTTAATACCTGGAGGCTATGAAAAACTGTTTTTT. This encodes CASSLIPGGYEKLFF.

This clonotype was counted many times. V gene TRBV24-1 combines with J gene TRBJ1-2, with TRBD1 matching over 7 bases. With 0 bases clipped from V and 8 bases from J, the junction kept 8 bases outside the gene matches. CDR1 is KGHDR, CDR2 SFDVKD, per germline. The CDR3 covers 15 residues. The CDR3 DNA sequence: TGTGCCACCAGTGATTTGCGGCAGGGGGTAGACGGCTACACCTTC. The encoded protein is CATSDLRQGVDGYTF.

The count of this clonotype is one. The V gene is TRBV7-2, the J gene TRBJ2-7; 9 bases are shared with TRBD2. Trimming at V came to 1 base and at J to 11 bases, leaving 9 bases not matched to a gene. The CDR3 totals 14 residues. From germline, CDR1 is SGHTA and CDR2 FQGNSA. The CDR3 spells CASSLVGGGDAEYF. CDR3 sequence (DNA): TGTGCCAGCAGCTTAGTCGGCGGGGGGGACGCTGAGTACTTC.

The rearrangement uses TRBV15 and TRBJ1-2, with a possible D match to TRBD1 (5 bases). The CDR3 spans 15 residues. V was pared by 0 bases and J by 7 bases, with 15 bases between. Germline V gives CDR1 LNHNV, CDR2 YYDKDF (reference sequence). The CDR3 reads CATSRDAGVAPGYTF. The CDR3 bases are TGTGCCACCAGCAGAGATGCGGGGGTTGCCCCTGGCTACACCTTC.

Comments on this clonotype: The junction departs from germline at one end; a sequencing error may be responsible. J is TRBJ2-7 and V is TRBV7-2, with D possibly called TRBD1 or TRBD2 (5 bases each). CDR1 is SGHTA, CDR2 FQGNSA, per germline. The CDR3 sequence is 13 residues long. The CDR3 coding sequence is TGCGCCAGCAGCTTAGGATCAGGGACCGAGCAGTACTTC. Its translation is CASSLGSGTEQYF.